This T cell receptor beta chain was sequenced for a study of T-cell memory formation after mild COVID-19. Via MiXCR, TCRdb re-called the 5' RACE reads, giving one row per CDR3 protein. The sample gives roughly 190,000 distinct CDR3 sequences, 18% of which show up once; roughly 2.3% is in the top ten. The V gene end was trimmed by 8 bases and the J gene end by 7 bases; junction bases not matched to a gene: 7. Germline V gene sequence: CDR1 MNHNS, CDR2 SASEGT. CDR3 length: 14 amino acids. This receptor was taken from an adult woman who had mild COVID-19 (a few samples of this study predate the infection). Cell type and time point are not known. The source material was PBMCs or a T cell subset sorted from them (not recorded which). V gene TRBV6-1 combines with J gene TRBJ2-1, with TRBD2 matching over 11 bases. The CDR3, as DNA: TGTGCCAGCCTAGATAGCGGGAGGGGTAATGAGCAGTTCTTC. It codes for CASLDSGRGNEQFF.